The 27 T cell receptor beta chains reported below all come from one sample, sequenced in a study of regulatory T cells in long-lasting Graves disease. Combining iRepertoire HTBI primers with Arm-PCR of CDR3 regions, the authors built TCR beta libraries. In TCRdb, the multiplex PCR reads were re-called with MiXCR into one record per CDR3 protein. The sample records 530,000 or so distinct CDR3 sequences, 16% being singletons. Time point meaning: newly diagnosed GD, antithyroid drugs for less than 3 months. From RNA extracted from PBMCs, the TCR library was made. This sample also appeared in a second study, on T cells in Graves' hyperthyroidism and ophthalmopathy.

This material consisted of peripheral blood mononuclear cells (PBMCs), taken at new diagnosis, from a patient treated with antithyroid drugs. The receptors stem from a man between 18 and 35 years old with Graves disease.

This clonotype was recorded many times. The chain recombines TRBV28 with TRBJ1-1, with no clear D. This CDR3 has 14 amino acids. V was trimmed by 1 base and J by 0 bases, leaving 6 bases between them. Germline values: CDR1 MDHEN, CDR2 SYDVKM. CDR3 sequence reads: CASSLFAMNTEAFF. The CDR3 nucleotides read TGTGCCAGCAGTTTATTTGCGATGAACACTGAAGCTTTCTTT.

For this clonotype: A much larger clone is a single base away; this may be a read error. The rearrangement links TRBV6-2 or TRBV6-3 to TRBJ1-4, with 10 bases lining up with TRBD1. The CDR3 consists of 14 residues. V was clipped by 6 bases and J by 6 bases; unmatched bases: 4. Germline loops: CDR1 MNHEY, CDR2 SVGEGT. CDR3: CASSRDRGDEKLFF. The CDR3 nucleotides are TGTGCCAGCAGCCGGGACAGGGGTGATGAAAAACTGTTTTTT.

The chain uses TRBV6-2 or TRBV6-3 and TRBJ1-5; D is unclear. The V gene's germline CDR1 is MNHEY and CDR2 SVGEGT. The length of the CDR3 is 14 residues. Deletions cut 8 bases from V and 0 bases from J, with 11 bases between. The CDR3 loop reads CASRDRYSNQPQHF. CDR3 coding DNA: TGTGCCAGCCGAGACCGGTATAGCAATCAGCCCCAGCATTTT.

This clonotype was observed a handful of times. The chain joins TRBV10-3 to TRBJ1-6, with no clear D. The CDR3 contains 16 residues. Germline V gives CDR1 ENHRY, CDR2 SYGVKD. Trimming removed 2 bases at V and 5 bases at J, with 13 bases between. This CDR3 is CAISEERVGDNSPLHF. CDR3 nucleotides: TGTGCCATCAGTGAGGAGAGGGTTGGGGATAATTCACCCCTCCACTTT.

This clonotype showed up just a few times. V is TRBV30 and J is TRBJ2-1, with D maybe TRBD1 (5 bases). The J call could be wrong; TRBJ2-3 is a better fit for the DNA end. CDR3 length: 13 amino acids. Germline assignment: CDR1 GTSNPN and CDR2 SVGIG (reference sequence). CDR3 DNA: TGTGCCTGGAGTGCACAGGTGATGGATACGCAGTATTTT. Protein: CAWSAQVMDTQYF.

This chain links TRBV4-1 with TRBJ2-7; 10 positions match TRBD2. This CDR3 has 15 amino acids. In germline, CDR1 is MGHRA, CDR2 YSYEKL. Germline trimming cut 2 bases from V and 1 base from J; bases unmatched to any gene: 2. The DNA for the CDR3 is TGCGCCAGCAGCCAAACTAGCGGGACTTCCTACGAGCAGTACTTC. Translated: CASSQTSGTSYEQYF.

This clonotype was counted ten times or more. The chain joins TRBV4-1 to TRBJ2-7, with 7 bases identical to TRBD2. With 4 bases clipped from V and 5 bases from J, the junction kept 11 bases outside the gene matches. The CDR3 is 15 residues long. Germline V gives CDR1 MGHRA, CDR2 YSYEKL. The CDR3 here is CASSPVPRERNEQYF. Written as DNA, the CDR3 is TGCGCCAGCAGCCCCGTCCCGCGGGAGAGAAACGAGCAGTACTTC.

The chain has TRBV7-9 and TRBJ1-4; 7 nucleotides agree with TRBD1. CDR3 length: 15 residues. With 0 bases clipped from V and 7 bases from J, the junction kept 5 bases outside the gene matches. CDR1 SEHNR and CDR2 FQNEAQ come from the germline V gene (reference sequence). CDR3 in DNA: TGTGCCAGCAGCTTAGCGGCAGGGGGGTTTGAAAAACTGTTTTTT. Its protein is CASSLAAGGFEKLFF.

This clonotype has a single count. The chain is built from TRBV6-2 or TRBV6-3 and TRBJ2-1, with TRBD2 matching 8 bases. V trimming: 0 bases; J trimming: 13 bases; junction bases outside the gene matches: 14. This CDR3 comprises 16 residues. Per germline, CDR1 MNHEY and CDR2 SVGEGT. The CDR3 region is CASSYSRRGSGSYQFF. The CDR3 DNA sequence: TGTGCCAGCAGTTACTCGAGGCGAGGAAGCGGGAGTTACCAGTTCTTC.

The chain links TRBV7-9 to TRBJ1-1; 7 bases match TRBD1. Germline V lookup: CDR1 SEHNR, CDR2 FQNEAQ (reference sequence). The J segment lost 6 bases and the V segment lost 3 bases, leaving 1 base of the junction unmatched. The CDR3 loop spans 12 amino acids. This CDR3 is CASSFQGAEAFF. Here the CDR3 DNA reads TGTGCCAGCAGCTTTCAGGGGGCTGAAGCTTTCTTT.

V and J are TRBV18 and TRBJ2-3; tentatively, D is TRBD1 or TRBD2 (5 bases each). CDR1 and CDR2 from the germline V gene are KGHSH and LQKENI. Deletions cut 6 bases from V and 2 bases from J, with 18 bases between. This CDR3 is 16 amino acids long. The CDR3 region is CASSYRSLTITDTQYF. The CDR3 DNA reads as TGTGCCAGCTCCTACAGGAGCCTGACTATCACAGATACGCAGTATTTT.

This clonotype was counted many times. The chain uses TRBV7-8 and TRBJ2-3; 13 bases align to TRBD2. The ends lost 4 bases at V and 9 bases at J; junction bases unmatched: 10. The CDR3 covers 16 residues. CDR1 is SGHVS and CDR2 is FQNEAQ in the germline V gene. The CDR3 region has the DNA TGTGCCAGCAGCTCCTCGACTAGCGGGGGGTTCTTGACGCAGTATTTT. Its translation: CASSSSTSGGFLTQYF.

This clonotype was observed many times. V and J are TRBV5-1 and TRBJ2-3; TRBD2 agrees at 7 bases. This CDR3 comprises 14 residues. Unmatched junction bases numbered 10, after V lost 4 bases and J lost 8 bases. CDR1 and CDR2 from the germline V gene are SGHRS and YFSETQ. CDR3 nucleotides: TGCGCCAGCAGCAACGGGACTATTCGAGGTACGCAGTATTTT. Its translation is CASSNGTIRGTQYF.

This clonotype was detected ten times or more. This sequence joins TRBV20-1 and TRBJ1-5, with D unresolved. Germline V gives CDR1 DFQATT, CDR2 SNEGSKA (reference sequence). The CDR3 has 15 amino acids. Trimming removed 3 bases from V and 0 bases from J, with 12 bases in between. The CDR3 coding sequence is TGCAGTGCTAGCGCCAGACGGATTAGCAATCAGCCCCAGCATTTT. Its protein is CSASARRISNQPQHF.

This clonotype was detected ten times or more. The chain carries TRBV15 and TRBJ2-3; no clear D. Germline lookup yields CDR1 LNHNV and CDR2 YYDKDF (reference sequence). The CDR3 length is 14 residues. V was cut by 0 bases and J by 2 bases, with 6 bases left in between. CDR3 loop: CATSRDRYTDTQYF. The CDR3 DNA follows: TGTGCCACCAGCAGAGATAGGTACACAGATACGCAGTATTTT.

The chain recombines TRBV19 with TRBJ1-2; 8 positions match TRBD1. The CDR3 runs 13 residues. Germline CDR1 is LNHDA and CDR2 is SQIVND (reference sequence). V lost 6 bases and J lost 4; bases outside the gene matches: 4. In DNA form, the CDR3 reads TGTGCCAGTAGGACAGGGGCTGCCTATGGCTACACCTTC. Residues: CASRTGAAYGYTF. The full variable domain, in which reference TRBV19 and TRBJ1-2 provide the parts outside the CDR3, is DGGITQSPKYLFRKEGQNVTLSCEQNLNHDAMYWYRQDPGQGLRLIYYSQIVNDFQKGDIAEGYSVSREKKESFPLTVTSAQKNPTAFYLCASRTGAAYGYTFGSGTRLTVV.

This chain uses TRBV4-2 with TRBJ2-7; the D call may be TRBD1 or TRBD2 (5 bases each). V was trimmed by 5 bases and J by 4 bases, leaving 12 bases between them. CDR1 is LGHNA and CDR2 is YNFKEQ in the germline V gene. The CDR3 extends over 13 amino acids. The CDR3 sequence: CASSGDHGYEQYF. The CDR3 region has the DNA TGTGCCAGCAGCGGGGACCATGGATACGAGCAGTACTTC.

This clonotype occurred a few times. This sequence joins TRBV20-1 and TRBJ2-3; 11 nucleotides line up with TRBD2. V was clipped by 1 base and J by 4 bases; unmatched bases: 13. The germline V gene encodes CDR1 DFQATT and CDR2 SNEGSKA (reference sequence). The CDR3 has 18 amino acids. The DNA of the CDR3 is TGCAGTGCTAGAGTCGGGCTAGCGGGAGGCGCCCCTTCAGATACGCAGTATTTT. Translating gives CSARVGLAGGAPSDTQYF.

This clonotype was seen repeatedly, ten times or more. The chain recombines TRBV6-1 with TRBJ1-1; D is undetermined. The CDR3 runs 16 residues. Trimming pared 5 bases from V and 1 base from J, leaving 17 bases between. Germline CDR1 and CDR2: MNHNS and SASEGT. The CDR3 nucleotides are TGTGCCAGCAGTCGATCAACATCGGCAGAGAACACTGAAGCTTTCTTT. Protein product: CASSRSTSAENTEAFF.

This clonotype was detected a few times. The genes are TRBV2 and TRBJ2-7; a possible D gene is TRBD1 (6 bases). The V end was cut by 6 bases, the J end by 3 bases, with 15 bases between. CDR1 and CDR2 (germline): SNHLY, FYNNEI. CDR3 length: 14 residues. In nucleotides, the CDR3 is TGTGCCAGCAGCACCCGGACGGACAGCTACGAGCAGTACTTC. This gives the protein CASSTRTDSYEQYF.

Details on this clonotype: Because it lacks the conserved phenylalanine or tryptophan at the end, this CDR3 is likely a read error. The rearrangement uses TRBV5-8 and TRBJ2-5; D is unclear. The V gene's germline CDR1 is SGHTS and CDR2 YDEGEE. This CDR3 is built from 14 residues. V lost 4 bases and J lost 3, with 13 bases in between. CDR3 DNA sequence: TGTGCCAGCAGCCGTCTGGGGTGGGAAGAGACCCAGTACCTC. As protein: CASSRLGWEETQYL.

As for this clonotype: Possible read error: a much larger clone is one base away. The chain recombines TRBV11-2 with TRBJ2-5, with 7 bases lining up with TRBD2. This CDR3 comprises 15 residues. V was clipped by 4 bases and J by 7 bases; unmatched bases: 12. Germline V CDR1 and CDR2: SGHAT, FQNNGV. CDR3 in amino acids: CASSSFRGRLGTQYF. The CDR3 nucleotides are TGTGCCAGCAGCTCCTTCCGCGGGAGACTCGGGACCCAGTACTTC.

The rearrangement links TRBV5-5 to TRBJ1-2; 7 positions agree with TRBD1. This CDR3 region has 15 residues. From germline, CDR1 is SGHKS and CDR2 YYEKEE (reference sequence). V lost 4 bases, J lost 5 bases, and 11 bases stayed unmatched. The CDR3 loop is CASSVDRAGDYGYTF. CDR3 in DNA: TGTGCCAGCAGCGTCGACAGGGCTGGTGATTATGGCTACACCTTC.

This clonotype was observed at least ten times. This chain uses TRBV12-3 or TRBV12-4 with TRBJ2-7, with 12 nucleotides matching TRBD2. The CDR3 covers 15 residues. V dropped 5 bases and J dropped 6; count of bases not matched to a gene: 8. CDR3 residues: CASSLMTSGSGEQYF. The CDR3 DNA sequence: TGTGCCAGCAGTCTCATGACTAGCGGGAGTGGCGAGCAGTACTTC.

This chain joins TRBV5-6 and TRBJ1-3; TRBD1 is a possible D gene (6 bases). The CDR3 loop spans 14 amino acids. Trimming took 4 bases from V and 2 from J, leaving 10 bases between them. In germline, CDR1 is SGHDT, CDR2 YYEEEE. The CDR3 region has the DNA TGTGCCAGCAGCATCGGACAGACTGGAAACACCATATATTTT. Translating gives CASSIGQTGNTIYF.

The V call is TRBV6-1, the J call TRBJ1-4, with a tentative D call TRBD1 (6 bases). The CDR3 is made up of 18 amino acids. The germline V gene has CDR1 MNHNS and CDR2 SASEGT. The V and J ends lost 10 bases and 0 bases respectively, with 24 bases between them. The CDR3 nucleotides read TGTGCCACCCGACCTGGACAGAAAGGCCTCGCAACTAATGAAAAACTGTTTTTT. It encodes CATRPGQKGLATNEKLFF.

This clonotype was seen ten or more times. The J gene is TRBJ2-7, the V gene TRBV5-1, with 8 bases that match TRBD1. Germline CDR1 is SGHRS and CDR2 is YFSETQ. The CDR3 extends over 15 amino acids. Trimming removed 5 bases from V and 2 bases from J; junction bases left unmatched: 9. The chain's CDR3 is CASRSRTGSTYEQYF. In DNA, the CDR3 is TGCGCCAGCAGATCCCGGACAGGGTCGACCTACGAGCAGTACTTC.